This T cell receptor (beta chain) was retrieved from a study of OX40 agonist ivuxolimab in advanced cancers. At the level of the study: One hepatocellular carcinoma and a couple of cutaneous melanoma patients partially responded. Findings and caveats of the study: Low normalized T-cell clonal expansion also characterized some of the nonresponders.

The V end lost 3 bases, the J end lost 2 bases, and 9 bases lay between the germline ends. Germline CDR1 reads SEHNR; CDR2 reads FQNEAQ (reference sequence). The CDR3 length is 14 residues. TCRdb's copy holds only in-frame clones and misses some; the assay was immunoSEQ multiplex PCR. Here the sample spans 55,000 to 80,000 clones, roughly 85% being singletons. In regard to this clone: Its specificity is unknown.

This rearrangement joins TRBV7-9 to TRBJ2-3, with a weak D call TRBD1 (5 bases). This specimen consisted of CD4+ or CD8+ T cells sorted from blood, obtained in a trial of the OX40 agonist ivuxolimab. This TCR derives from an adult with an advanced solid tumor such as melanoma, head and neck, liver or kidney cancer. CDR3 in DNA: TGTGCCAGCAGCTTGAAGGGGATCACAGATACGCAGTATTTT. Its translation: CASSLKGITDTQYF. The full variable domain, rest sourced from reference TRBV7-9 and TRBJ2-3, is DTGVSQNPRHKITKRGQNVTFRCDPISEHNRLYWYRQTLGQGPEFLTYFQNEAQLEKSRLLSDRFSAERPKGSFSTLEIQRTEQGDSAMYLCASSLKGITDTQYFGPGTRLTVL.